The entry below gives a single TCR beta chain sequence along with its context. What it binds is not known. CDR1 is MNHEY, CDR2 SVGAGI, per germline. The CDR3 covers 14 residues. V gave up 0 bases and J gave up 10 bases; unmatched junction bases: 7. This entry is derived from a study of cytomegalovirus exposure and HLA in healthy donors. Study-wide results and limits: Reports indicate that TCR beta sequences accurately predicted the HLA-A and HLA-B alleles of most subjects. There were some public TCRs occurring in many donors, but most TCR sequences were rare. As a later analysis revealed, most CMV-associated TCR beta chains appeared HLA-restricted. CMV serostatus was the only immune exposure information that was available.

Vbeta (60) and Jbeta (13) primers were used in the PCR. Some clones are missing from TCRdb's copy, which holds only in-frame ones; the method was immunoSEQ multiplex PCR. The repertoire holds roughly 100,000 clones, with around three quarters as singletons. The chain employs TRBV6-5 and TRBJ1-2, with 8 nucleotides matching TRBD1. Source material: PBMCs. This sequence was found in a male donor in good health and CMV-seropositive. CDR3 sequence: CASSYSTQGAVYTF. The CDR3 DNA is TGTGCCAGCAGTTACTCGACCCAGGGGGCCGTCTACACCTTC.